This TCR beta chain was documented in a study of T cells in Graves' hyperthyroidism and ophthalmopathy. Study-level information: Peripheral blood was drawn at first diagnosis, prior to all treatment.

This clonotype was recorded at least ten times. In making diagnoses, clinical symptoms, serum thyroxine and TRAb, thyroid ultrasound and orbital computed tomography were all used. V shed 0 bases and J shed 5 bases, with 14 bases lying between them. This CDR3 has 14 residues. Germline CDR1 reads GTSNPN; CDR2 reads SVGIG (reference sequence). Researchers took RNA transcripts and amplified the TCR beta CDR3 regions from them. Carried out on the TCR CDR3, a first-round RT-PCR used the HTBI primer set. Using its own MiXCR run on the multiplex PCR reads, TCRdb lists one record per CDR3 protein. The data hold hundreds of thousands of distinct CDR3 sequences, with around 16% observed a single time.

Sequenced: blood. The genes are TRBV30 and TRBJ2-7; tentatively, D is TRBD2 (6 bases). This TCR was sampled from a middle-aged man with Graves' hyperthyroidism. The CDR3 nucleotides are TGTGCCTGGAGTGTACGGTTCCCGGGAGACGAGCAGTACTTC. Translation: CAWSVRFPGDEQYF.